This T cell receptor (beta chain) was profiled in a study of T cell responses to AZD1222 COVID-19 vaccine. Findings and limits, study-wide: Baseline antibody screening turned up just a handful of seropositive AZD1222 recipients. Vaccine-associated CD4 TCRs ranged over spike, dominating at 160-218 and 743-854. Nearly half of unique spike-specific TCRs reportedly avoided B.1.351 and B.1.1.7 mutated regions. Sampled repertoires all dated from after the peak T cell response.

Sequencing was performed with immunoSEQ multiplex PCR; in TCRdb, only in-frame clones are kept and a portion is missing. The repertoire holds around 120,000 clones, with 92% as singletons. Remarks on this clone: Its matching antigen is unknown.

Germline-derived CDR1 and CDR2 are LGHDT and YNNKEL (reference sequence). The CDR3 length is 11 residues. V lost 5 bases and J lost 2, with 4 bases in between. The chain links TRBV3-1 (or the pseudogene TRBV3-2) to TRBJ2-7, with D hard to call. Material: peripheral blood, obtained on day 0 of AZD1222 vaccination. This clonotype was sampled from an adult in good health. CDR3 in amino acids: CASSYAYEQYF. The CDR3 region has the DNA TGTGCCAGCAGCTACGCCTACGAGCAGTACTTC.